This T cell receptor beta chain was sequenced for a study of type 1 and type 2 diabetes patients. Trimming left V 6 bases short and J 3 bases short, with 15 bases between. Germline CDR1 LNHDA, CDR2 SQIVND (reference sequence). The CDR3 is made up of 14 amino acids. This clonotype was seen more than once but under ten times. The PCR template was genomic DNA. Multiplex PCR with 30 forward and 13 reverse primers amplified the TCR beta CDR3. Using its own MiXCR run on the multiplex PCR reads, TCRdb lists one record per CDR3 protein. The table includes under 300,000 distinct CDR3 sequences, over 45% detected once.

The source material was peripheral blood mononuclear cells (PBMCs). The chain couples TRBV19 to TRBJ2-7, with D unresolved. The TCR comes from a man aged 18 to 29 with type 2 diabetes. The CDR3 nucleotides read TGTGCCAGTAGCACCTATGGGCTGAGCTACGAGCAGTACTTC. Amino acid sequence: CASSTYGLSYEQYF.